This is a list of T cell receptor beta chains from one sample in a study of T cell changes during pregnancy in multiple sclerosis. The table came from immunoSEQ multiplex PCR; TCRdb's copy has only in-frame clones and leaves some out. The sample gives about 39,000 clones, 90% to 95% of which show up once; about 0.38% is in the top ten. The sequencing used CD4+ T cells from peripheral blood mononuclear cells, collected after pregnancy. The source of these receptors is a female donor with multiple sclerosis, enrolled in a pregnancy study. The CDR3 runs from the conserved cysteine through the conserved F or W.

j_gene: TRBJ1-2; v_gene: TRBV7-8; CDR3aa: CASSSSTPTGNYYGYTF
j_gene: TRBJ2-3; v_gene: TRBV18; CDR3aa: CASSPRLGIQGLAQLTDTQYF
j_gene: TRBJ2-7; v_gene: TRBV14; CDR3aa: CASSQDHKGVYEQYF
j_gene: TRBJ1-5; v_gene: TRBV2; CDR3aa: CASSERGQGARQPQHF
j_gene: TRBJ2-5; v_gene: TRBV5-1; CDR3aa: CASSKVTNGQETQYF
j_gene: TRBJ2-1; v_gene: TRBV5-1; CDR3aa: CASSDGTSTVNEQFF
j_gene: TRBJ1-3; v_gene: TRBV6-5; CDR3aa: CASLDSHSGNTIYF
j_gene: TRBJ1-1; v_gene: TRBV19; CDR3aa: CASSIQGENTEAFF
j_gene: TRBJ1-1; v_gene: TRBV18; CDR3aa: CASSPIEGVTEAFF
j_gene: TRBJ2-7; v_gene: TRBV5-4; CDR3aa: CASSPAGGTREQYF
j_gene: TRBJ2-2; v_gene: TRBV11-3; CDR3aa: CASSSEGLNTGELFF
j_gene: TRBJ2-7; v_gene: TRBV5-1; CDR3aa: CASSYGQGAREQYF
j_gene: TRBJ2-4; v_gene: TRBV5-5; CDR3aa: CASSSQGGRPLAKNIQYF
j_gene: TRBJ2-7; v_gene: TRBV4-1; CDR3aa: CASSQDYGVYEQYF
j_gene: TRBJ2-5; v_gene: TRBV18; CDR3aa: CASSPSRQEETQYF
j_gene: TRBJ2-3; v_gene: TRBV7-9; CDR3aa: CASSLVAGGQNTQYF
j_gene: TRBJ1-1; v_gene: TRBV11-1; CDR3aa: CASSPWSGVNTEAFF
j_gene: TRBJ2-6; v_gene: TRBV18; CDR3aa: CASSSGFTSSGANVLTF
j_gene: TRBJ1-2; v_gene: TRBV7-6; CDR3aa: CASSPGTGTYGYTF
j_gene: TRBJ2-2; v_gene: TRBV27; CDR3aa: CASSAGLAGAPARTGELFF
j_gene: TRBJ2-1; v_gene: TRBV2; CDR3aa: CASSEVGGWGQSYNEQFF
j_gene: TRBJ2-7; v_gene: TRBV18; CDR3aa: CASSNTWATLNNYEQYF
j_gene: TRBJ1-4; v_gene: TRBV6-6; CDR3aa: CASRTPGDWGEKLFF
j_gene: TRBJ2-7; v_gene: TRBV18; CDR3aa: CASSPSDTSYEQYF
j_gene: TRBJ1-1; v_gene: TRBV7-9; CDR3aa: CASSLGTNTEAFF
j_gene: TRBJ1-1; v_gene: TRBV7-9; CDR3aa: CASSLLARGLGEAFF
j_gene: TRBJ2-1; v_gene: TRBV6-4; CDR3aa: CASSVMAGGPNEQFF
j_gene: TRBJ2-1; v_gene: TRBV6-7; CDR3aa: CASSYKRPRGGCEQFF
j_gene: TRBJ2-7; v_gene: TRBV25-1; CDR3aa: CASSVTGAYEQYF
j_gene: TRBJ1-1; v_gene: TRBV7-8; CDR3aa: CASSLGEVTEAFF
j_gene: TRBJ1-3; v_gene: TRBV9; CDR3aa: CASSVAMGNTIYF
j_gene: TRBJ1-1; v_gene: TRBV9; CDR3aa: CASSVGSGRNTEAFF
j_gene: TRBJ1-1; v_gene: TRBV18; CDR3aa: CASSPTGAGNTEAFF
j_gene: TRBJ2-3; v_gene: TRBV25-1; CDR3aa: CASQRGGGAVVDTQYF
j_gene: TRBJ1-5; v_gene: TRBV19; CDR3aa: CASSISGTRGRQPQHF
j_gene: TRBJ2-7; v_gene: TRBV2; CDR3aa: CASSVDSSSYEQYF
j_gene: TRBJ1-2; v_gene: TRBV6-5; CDR3aa: CATRQGAYGYTF
j_gene: TRBJ1-1; v_gene: TRBV7-9; CDR3aa: CASSLGTGGPNTEAFF
j_gene: TRBJ1-2; v_gene: TRBV28; CDR3aa: CASSSADRDYGYTF
j_gene: TRBJ1-4; v_gene: TRBV7-9; CDR3aa: CASSLTGGASNEKLFF
j_gene: TRBJ2-2; v_gene: TRBV6-6; CDR3aa: CASRPPGGANTGELFF
j_gene: TRBJ2-2; v_gene: TRBV29-1; CDR3aa: CSVPKRGLAGIGELFF
j_gene: TRBJ1-6; v_gene: TRBV5-4; CDR3aa: CASSFSGTGANSPLHF
j_gene: TRBJ2-2; v_gene: TRBV7-3; CDR3aa: CASSSRQTSPNTGELFF
j_gene: TRBJ1-5; v_gene: TRBV19; CDR3aa: CASTLGGDRNQPQHF
j_gene: TRBJ1-5; v_gene: TRBV10-3; CDR3aa: CAISEEQGSDQPQHF
j_gene: TRBJ1-1; v_gene: TRBV5-6; CDR3aa: CASSLAFVGGGGTEAFF
j_gene: TRBJ1-1; v_gene: TRBV18; CDR3aa: CASSPLAVENTEAFF